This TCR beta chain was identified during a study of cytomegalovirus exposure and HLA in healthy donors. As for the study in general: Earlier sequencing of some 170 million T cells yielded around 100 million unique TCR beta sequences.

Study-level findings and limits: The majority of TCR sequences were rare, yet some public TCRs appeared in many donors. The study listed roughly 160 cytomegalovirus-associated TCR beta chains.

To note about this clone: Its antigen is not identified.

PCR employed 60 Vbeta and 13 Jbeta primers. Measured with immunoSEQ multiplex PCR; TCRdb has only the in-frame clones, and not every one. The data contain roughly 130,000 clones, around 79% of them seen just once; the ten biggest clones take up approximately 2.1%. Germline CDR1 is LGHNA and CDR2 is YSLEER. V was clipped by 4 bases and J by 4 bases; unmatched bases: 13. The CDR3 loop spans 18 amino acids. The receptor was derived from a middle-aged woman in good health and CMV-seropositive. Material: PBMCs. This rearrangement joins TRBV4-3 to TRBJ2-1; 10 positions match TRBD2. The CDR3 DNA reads TGCGCCAGCAGCCTTTCCCCCCCGGCTAGCGGGGGATACAATGAGCAGTTCTTC. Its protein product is CASSLSPPASGGYNEQFF.